Included here is one T cell receptor (beta chain) sequence, with context. Its antigen is not known. MiXCR, run by TCRdb on the 5' RACE reads, gives a single entry per CDR3 protein. The table has 1,800,000 or so distinct CDR3 sequences, roughly 35% seen once. This record comes from a study of identical twins. Germline V lookup: CDR1 DFQATT, CDR2 SNEGSKA (reference sequence). The CDR3 consists of 12 residues. Whole-study findings and limits: Conclusions leaned on cross-sectional statistical analysis and did not track the same donors over time.

The origin of this receptor is a newborn girl in good health. Specimen: cord blood. V gene TRBV20-1 combines with J gene TRBJ2-3; D is uncertain. In nucleotides, the CDR3 is TGCGCTGCCTCTTTGGGCACAGATACGCAGTATTTT. Its protein is CAASLGTDTQYF.